Shown below are 28 T cell receptor beta chains from a single sample sequenced in a study of T cell repertoires in cytomegalovirus infection. The antigens these receptors bind are not known. MiXCR was run by TCRdb on the reads, yielding one entry per CDR3 protein. The table records around 770,000 distinct CDR3 sequences, approximately 32% of them present only once. The sample was cultured CD8+ T cells from PBMCs, taken from culture after CMV antigen stimulation. The receptors originated from a human donor in good health (CMV status not recorded). Some clones in this sample may be carry-over from other donors' samples.

This clonotype appeared a few times. The chain couples TRBV28 to TRBJ2-1, with D possibly matching TRBD2 (6 bases). CDR3 length: 16 amino acids. Germline V gene lookup returns CDR1 MDHEN and CDR2 SYDVKM. V was cut by 4 bases and J by 0 bases, with 13 bases left in between. This CDR3 reads CASSSTTRASYNEQFF. The CDR3 DNA sequence: TGTGCCAGCAGTTCCACGACTAGGGCCTCCTACAATGAGCAGTTCTTC.

J is TRBJ2-1 and V is TRBV7-6, with unresolved D. The V gene's germline CDR1 is SGHVS and CDR2 FNYEAQ. CDR3 length equals 16 residues. V shed 5 bases and J shed 0 bases, with 14 bases lying between them. The CDR3 reads CASSISDESSYNEQFF. The DNA of the CDR3 is TGTGCCAGCAGCATTTCGGACGAGAGCTCCTACAATGAGCAGTTCTTC.

The chain employs TRBV27 and TRBJ2-2, with D uncertain. CDR3 length equals 13 residues. V lost 2 bases to trimming and J lost 6 bases, with 7 bases between them. Germline V gene lookup returns CDR1 MNHEY and CDR2 SMNVEV (reference sequence). The CDR3 DNA reads TGTGCCAGCAGTTTACTCCCAGCCGGGGAGCTGTTTTTT. Its protein product is CASSLLPAGELFF.

The V gene is TRBV27, the J gene TRBJ1-3; the D is unclear. Germline CDR1 is MNHEY and CDR2 is SMNVEV (reference sequence). There are 16 residues in the CDR3. V shed 0 bases and J shed 0 bases, with 9 bases lying between them. CDR3 sequence (DNA): TGTGCCAGCAGTTTATCAGCCAGACGCTCTGGAAACACCATATATTTT. It translates to CASSLSARRSGNTIYF.

This clonotype was picked up many times. The chain links TRBV7-2 to TRBJ1-2; D may be TRBD1 (5 bases). V was clipped by 7 bases and J by 4 bases, with 22 bases between them. In germline, CDR1 is SGHTA, CDR2 FQGNSA. The CDR3 covers 16 residues. The CDR3 reads CASTPDSFSLSYGYTF. In DNA, the CDR3 is TGTGCCAGCACCCCAGACAGTTTCTCCCTTAGCTATGGCTACACCTTC.

This clonotype has a count of ten or more. The J gene is TRBJ2-5, the V gene TRBV7-6; 10 bases fit TRBD2. Germline V gene sequence: CDR1 SGHVS, CDR2 FNYEAQ. CDR3 length equals 19 residues. V shed 2 bases and J 0 bases; nucleotides not matched to a gene: 12. CDR3 loop: CASSLLGWVTSGHQETQYF. In DNA form, the CDR3 reads TGTGCCAGCAGCTTATTGGGATGGGTGACTAGCGGGCACCAAGAGACCCAGTACTTC.

This chain uses TRBV5-5 with TRBJ1-5; the match to TRBD1 covers 9 bases. With 4 bases clipped from V and 4 bases from J, the junction kept 6 bases outside the gene matches. The CDR3 runs 15 residues. The germline V gene has CDR1 SGHKS and CDR2 YYEKEE (reference sequence). The CDR3 reads CASSMGQGGNQPQHF. The CDR3 region has the DNA TGTGCCAGCAGCATGGGACAGGGAGGTAATCAGCCCCAGCATTTT.

This clonotype was seen many times. V usage is TRBV7-9 and J usage is TRBJ2-1; D is unresolved. Germline assignment: CDR1 SEHNR and CDR2 FQNEAQ (reference sequence). Trimming cost V 5 bases and J 2 bases, with 16 bases left between them. The CDR3 has 16 amino acids. The CDR3 protein is CASSPRRTDAYNEQFF. In nucleotides, the CDR3 is TGTGCCAGCAGCCCAAGACGGACGGATGCCTACAATGAGCAGTTCTTC.

The chain has TRBV19 and TRBJ1-1; the D is unclear. V was pared by 5 bases and J by 4 bases, with 14 bases between. Germline CDR1 and CDR2: LNHDA and SQIVND (reference sequence). This CDR3 comprises 14 residues. CDR3 coding DNA: TGTGCCAGTAGTTACCCCGTGGGTGGCACTGAAGCTTTCTTT. Its translation is CASSYPVGGTEAFF.

This clonotype was observed a handful of times. This chain connects TRBV7-6 to TRBJ1-2; D ambiguous. Per the germline V gene, CDR1 is SGHVS and CDR2 is FNYEAQ. The CDR3 contains 15 residues. The V gene lost 1 base and the J gene lost 6 bases, with 15 bases spanning the gap. The CDR3 nucleotides are TGTGCCAGCAGCTTAGTCCCCCACGGGGTCAATGGCTACACCTTC. This sequence encodes CASSLVPHGVNGYTF.

The chain combines TRBV6-1 with TRBJ2-7; tentative D call: TRBD1 (5 bases). Germline V gene sequence: CDR1 MNHNS, CDR2 SASEGT. The CDR3 contains 17 residues. V lost 7 bases to trimming and J lost 0 bases, with 22 bases between them. CDR3 DNA: TGTGCCAGCATCGACCCTTCCGCAGGGATTTCCTCCTACGAGCAGTACTTC. The encoded protein is CASIDPSAGISSYEQYF.

Notes on this clonotype: A much more abundant neighbour one base away suggests this may be a read error. Because it lacks the conserved phenylalanine or tryptophan at the end, this CDR3 is likely a read error. This chain uses TRBV7-2 with TRBJ1-2; TRBD1 agrees at 7 bases. The germline CDR1 and CDR2 sequences are SGHTA and FQGNSA. J was trimmed by 6 bases and V by 5 bases; bases with no gene match: 6. The CDR3 spans 13 residues. The CDR3 sequence: CASSLAGTDGYTL. DNA for the CDR3: TGTGCCAGCAGCCTCGCCGGGACAGATGGCTACACCCTC.

The sample holds a few counts of this clonotype. V usage is TRBV5-4 and J usage is TRBJ2-1; 10 bases map to TRBD1. Trimming at V came to 2 bases and at J to 1 base, leaving 6 bases not matched to a gene. The length of the CDR3 is 17 residues. The germline V gene encodes CDR1 SGHNT and CDR2 YYREEE (reference sequence). CDR3 in DNA: TGTGCCAGCAGCTTCTGGACAGGGGGAGGTTCCTACAATGAGCAGTTCTTC. It yields the protein CASSFWTGGGSYNEQFF.

This chain links TRBV6-6 with TRBJ2-3; D might be TRBD1 or TRBD2, each matching 5 bases. The CDR3 runs to 15 residues. V was trimmed by 6 bases and J by 3 bases, leaving 16 bases between them. CDR1 and CDR2 (germline): MNHNY, SVGAGI (reference sequence). As DNA, the CDR3 is TGTGCCAGCAGATTACCCAGGGACGGAACAGATACGCAGTATTTT. This sequence encodes CASRLPRDGTDTQYF.

In this sample, this clonotype turned up a few times. DNA of the CDR3: TGCGCCAGCAGTAACGGACAGGCAACCTACGAGCAGTACTTC. Protein product: CASSNGQATYEQYF. The chain recombines TRBV10-2 with TRBJ2-7, with 7 positions matching TRBD1. After removal of 5 bases from V and 2 bases from J, the junction contained 6 bases not matched to a gene. This CDR3 has 14 residues. Germline CDR1 reads WSHSY; CDR2 reads SAAADI.

This clonotype was seen a handful of times. The rearrangement uses TRBV13 and TRBJ2-1; D tentatively fits TRBD1 or TRBD2 (6 bases each). The CDR3 contains 12 residues. Trimming removed 1 base at V and 15 bases at J, with 13 bases between. The germline gives CDR1 PRHDT, CDR2 FYEKMQ (reference sequence). CDR3 region: CASSLEGGRGFF. As DNA, the CDR3 is TGTGCCAGCAGCTTAGAGGGGGGCCGGGGGTTCTTC. The full variable domain, completed using reference TRBV13 and TRBJ2-1, is AAGVIQSPRHLIKEKRETATLKCYPIPRHDTVYWYQQGPGQDPQFLISFYEKMQSDKGSIPDRFSAQQFSDYHSELNMSSLELGDSALYFCASSLEGGRGFFGPGTRLTVL.

Concerning this clonotype itself: Since a much larger clone is just one base distant, this may be a read error. J is TRBJ1-5 and V is TRBV7-6; D may be TRBD1 (6 bases). In germline, CDR1 is SGHVS, CDR2 FNYEAQ. V shed 6 bases and J shed 10 bases, with 16 bases lying between them. This CDR3 has 13 amino acids. CDR3 in DNA: TGTGCCAGCAGACAGGACAGAAATAATCCCCAGCATTTT. This translates into CASRQDRNNPQHF. The full variable domain, with the rest looked up from reference TRBV7-6 and TRBJ1-5, is GAGVSQSPRYKVTKRGQDVALRCDPISGHVSLYWYRQALGQGPEFLTYFNYEAQQDKSGLPNDRFSAERPEGSISTLTIQRTEQRDSAMYRCASRQDRNNPQHFGDGTRLSIL.

Judged by abundance, this clonotype is medium-sized. The chain has TRBV28 and TRBJ2-5; no reliable D call. The CDR3 length is 15 residues. With 5 bases removed from V and 4 bases from J, the gap between germline ends came to 17 bases. Germline V gene sequence: CDR1 MDHEN, CDR2 SYDVKM. In DNA form, the CDR3 reads TGTGCCAGCAGTGCTTCTCGAAGATTACGAGAGACCCAGTACTTC. Amino acids: CASSASRRLRETQYF.

This rearrangement joins TRBV19 to TRBJ1-4; the D gene is possibly TRBD1 (5 bases). The germline V gene has CDR1 LNHDA and CDR2 SQIVND (reference sequence). The V gene lost 3 bases and the J gene lost 11 bases, with 16 bases spanning the gap. The CDR3 contains 14 residues. CDR3 in DNA: TGTGCCAGTAGTATGGGACTAGGAGCCGGTAAACTGTTTTTT. It translates to CASSMGLGAGKLFF. Supplemented by reference TRBV19 and TRBJ1-4, the full variable domain reads DGGITQSPKYLFRKEGQNVTLSCEQNLNHDAMYWYRQDPGQGLRLIYYSQIVNDFQKGDIAEGYSVSREKKESFPLTVTSAQKNPTAFYLCASSMGLGAGKLFFGSGTQLSVL.

This clonotype has just a few counts. CDR3 bases: TGTGCCAGCAGCGAAGCAGGGGACCAAGAGACCCAGTACTTC. It yields the protein CASSEAGDQETQYF. The chain is built from TRBV7-9 and TRBJ2-5; tentative D call: TRBD1 (6 bases). Per the germline V gene, CDR1 is SEHNR and CDR2 is FQNEAQ (reference sequence). The CDR3 is made up of 14 amino acids. V shed 5 bases and J shed 0 bases, with 10 bases lying between them.

V and J are TRBV6-6 and TRBJ2-5, with 9 bases aligning to TRBD1. The trim removed 5 bases at V and 12 bases at J, leaving 19 bases unmatched. The V gene's germline CDR1 is MNHNY and CDR2 SVGAGI (reference sequence). The CDR3 contains 16 residues. The CDR3 DNA is TGTGCCAGCAGTCACCATATCGGGGACAGGGTCTTGGGAAAGTACTTC. Encoded protein: CASSHHIGDRVLGKYF.

As DNA, the CDR3 is TGTGCCAGCAGCTCACAGGGAGGGTATCAGCCCCAGCATTTT. The encoded protein is CASSSQGGYQPQHF. This chain connects TRBV7-9 to TRBJ1-5, with D perhaps TRBD1 (6 bases). CDR3 size: 14 residues. The V gene's germline CDR1 is SEHNR and CDR2 FQNEAQ (reference sequence). With 4 bases removed from V and 5 bases from J, the gap between germline ends came to 12 bases.

As to this clonotype: A read error may be the cause here, since a much bigger clone is one base away. This chain links TRBV7-6 with TRBJ1-5; 7 positions match TRBD1. Germline lookup yields CDR1 SGHVS and CDR2 FNYEAQ. The CDR3 loop spans 16 amino acids. CDR3 residues: CASSARQGGSKQPQHF. The CDR3 region has the DNA TGTGCCAGCAGCGCCCGACAGGGAGGGAGCAAACAGCCCCAGCATTTT.

In regard to this clonotype: A much larger clone sits a single nucleotide away, making a read error possible. This chain uses TRBV6-2 or TRBV6-3 with TRBJ1-5, with 9 positions matching TRBD1. The CDR3 spans 15 residues. Germline assignment: CDR1 MNHEY and CDR2 SVGEGT. CDR3 DNA sequence: TGTGTCAGCAGTTTACAGGGGGCGAGCAATCAGCCCCAGCATTTT. The encoded protein is CVSSLQGASNQPQHF.

This clonotype has just a few counts. The chain uses TRBV7-8 and TRBJ1-2; TRBD1 is a possible D gene (6 bases). The CDR3 sequence is 16 residues long. Trimming removed 2 bases from V and 4 bases from J, with 17 bases in between. Per germline, CDR1 SGHVS and CDR2 FQNEAQ. CDR3 amino acids: CASSLSPRGSVYGYTF. The CDR3 region has the DNA TGTGCCAGCAGCTTAAGCCCTAGGGGGTCGGTCTATGGCTACACCTTC.

This clonotype was detected only a few times. The V call is TRBV27, the J call TRBJ1-2; the match to TRBD1 covers 8 bases. In germline, CDR1 is MNHEY, CDR2 SMNVEV (reference sequence). Trimming at V came to 0 bases and at J to 1 base, leaving 10 bases not matched to a gene. This CDR3 comprises 18 residues. DNA for the CDR3: TGTGCCAGCAGTTTATCGATAAGCAGGGGGCAATATAACTATGGCTACACCTTC. It specifies CASSLSISRGQYNYGYTF.

This clonotype occurred a few times. The rearrangement joins TRBV7-9 to TRBJ1-3, with TRBD1 identical over 7 bases. Germline V CDR1 and CDR2: SEHNR, FQNEAQ (reference sequence). This CDR3 comprises 15 residues. With V trimmed by 7 bases and J by 2 bases, 8 bases remained unmatched. Here the CDR3 reads CASTPGDSTGNTIYF. The CDR3 bases are TGTGCCAGCACCCCTGGGGACAGCACTGGAAACACCATATATTTT.

J is TRBJ2-1 and V is TRBV23-1; 10 bases agree with TRBD2. TRBV23-1 falls under the ORF class, with uncertain function. The CDR3 loop spans 16 amino acids. J lost 3 bases, V lost 0 bases, and 2 bases had no gene match. CDR3 protein: CASSQSASGGYNEQFF. The DNA of the CDR3 is TGCGCCAGCAGTCAATCGGCTAGCGGGGGCTACAATGAGCAGTTCTTC.